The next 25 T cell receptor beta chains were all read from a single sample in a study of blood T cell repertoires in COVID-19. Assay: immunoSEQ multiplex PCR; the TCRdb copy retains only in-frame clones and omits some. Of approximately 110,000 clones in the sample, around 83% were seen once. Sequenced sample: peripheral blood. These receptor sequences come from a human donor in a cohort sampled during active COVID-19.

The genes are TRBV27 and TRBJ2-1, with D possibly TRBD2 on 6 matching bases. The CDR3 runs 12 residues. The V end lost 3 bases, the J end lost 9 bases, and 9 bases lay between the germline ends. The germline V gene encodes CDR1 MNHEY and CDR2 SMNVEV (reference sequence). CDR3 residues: CASSLEGFEQFF. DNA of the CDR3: TGTGCCAGCAGTTTGGAGGGGTTTGAGCAGTTCTTC.

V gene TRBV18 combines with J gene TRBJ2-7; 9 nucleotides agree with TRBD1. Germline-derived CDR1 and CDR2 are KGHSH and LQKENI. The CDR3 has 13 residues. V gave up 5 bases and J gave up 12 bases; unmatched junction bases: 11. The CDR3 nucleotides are TGTGCCAGCTCAGCCCCTAACAGGGGGCTATGGTACTTC. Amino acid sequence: CASSAPNRGLWYF.

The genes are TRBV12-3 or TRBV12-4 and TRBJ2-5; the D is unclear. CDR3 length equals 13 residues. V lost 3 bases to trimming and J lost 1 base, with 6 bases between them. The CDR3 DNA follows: TGTGCCAGCAGTTTCTCCAGCCAAGAGACCCAGTACTTC. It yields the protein CASSFSSQETQYF.

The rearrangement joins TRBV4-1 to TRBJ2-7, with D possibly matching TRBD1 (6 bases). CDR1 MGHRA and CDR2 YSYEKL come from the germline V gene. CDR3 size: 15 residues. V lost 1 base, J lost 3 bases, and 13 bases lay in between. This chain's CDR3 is CASSQGQVGVYEQYF. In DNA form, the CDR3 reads TGCGCCAGCAGCCAAGGACAGGTGGGGGTCTACGAGCAGTACTTC.

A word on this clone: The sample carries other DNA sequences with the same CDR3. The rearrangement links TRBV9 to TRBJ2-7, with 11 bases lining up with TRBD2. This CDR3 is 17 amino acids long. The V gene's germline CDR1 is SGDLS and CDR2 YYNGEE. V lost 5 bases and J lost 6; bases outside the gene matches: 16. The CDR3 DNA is TGTGCCAGCAGTCCCGCGGGACTAGCGGAGGCCCCTTCCGAGCAGTACTTC. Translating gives CASSPAGLAEAPSEQYF.

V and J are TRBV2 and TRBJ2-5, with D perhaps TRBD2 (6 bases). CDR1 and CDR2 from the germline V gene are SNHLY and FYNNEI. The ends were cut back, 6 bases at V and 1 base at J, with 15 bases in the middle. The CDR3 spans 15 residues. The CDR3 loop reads CASRPPPGLQETQYF. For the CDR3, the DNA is TGTGCCAGCAGGCCACCGCCGGGACTCCAAGAGACCCAGTACTTC.

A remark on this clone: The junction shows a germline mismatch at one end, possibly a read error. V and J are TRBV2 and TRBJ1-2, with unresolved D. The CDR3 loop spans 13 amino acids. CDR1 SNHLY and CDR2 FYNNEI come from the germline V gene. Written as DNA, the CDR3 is TGTGCCAGCAGTGAAACGGGGTCCATCAAGTGCGCCTTC. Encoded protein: CASSETGSIKCAF.

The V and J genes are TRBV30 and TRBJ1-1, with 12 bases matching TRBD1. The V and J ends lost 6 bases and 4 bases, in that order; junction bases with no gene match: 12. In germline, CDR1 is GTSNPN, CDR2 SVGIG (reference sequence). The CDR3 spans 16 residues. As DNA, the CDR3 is TGTGCCTGCCGGGACAGGGGGCCGGTTTTGGGCACTGAAGCTTTCTTT. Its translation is CACRDRGPVLGTEAFF. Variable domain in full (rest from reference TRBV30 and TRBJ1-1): SQTIHQWPATLVQPVGSPLSLECTVEGTSNPNLYWYRQAAGRGLQLLFYSVGIGQISSEVPQNLSASRPQDRQFILSSKKLLLSDSGFYLCACRDRGPVLGTEAFFGQGTRLTVV.

In DNA form, the CDR3 reads TGTGCCAGCGGTCGCGACAGGTCGGAGATTAGCTACACCTTC. Translated, it gives CASGRDRSEISYTF. The chain uses TRBV28 and TRBJ1-2; the D gene is possibly TRBD1 (6 bases). In germline, CDR1 is MDHEN, CDR2 SYDVKM. This CDR3 comprises 14 residues. V was shortened by 8 bases and J by 9 bases, with 22 bases between the two germline ends.

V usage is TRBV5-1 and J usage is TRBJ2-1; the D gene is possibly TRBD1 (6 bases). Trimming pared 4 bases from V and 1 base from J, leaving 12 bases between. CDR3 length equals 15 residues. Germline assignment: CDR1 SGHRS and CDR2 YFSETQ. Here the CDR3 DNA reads TGCGCCAGCAGCCAGACCGGGACATCCTACAATGAGCAGTTCTTC. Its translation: CASSQTGTSYNEQFF.

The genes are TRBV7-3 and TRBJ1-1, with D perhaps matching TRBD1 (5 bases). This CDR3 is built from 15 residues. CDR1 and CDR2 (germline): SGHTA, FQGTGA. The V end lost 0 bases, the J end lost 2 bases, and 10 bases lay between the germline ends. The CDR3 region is CASSLTATVNTEAFF. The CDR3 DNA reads TGTGCCAGCAGCTTAACGGCGACAGTAAACACTGAAGCTTTCTTT.

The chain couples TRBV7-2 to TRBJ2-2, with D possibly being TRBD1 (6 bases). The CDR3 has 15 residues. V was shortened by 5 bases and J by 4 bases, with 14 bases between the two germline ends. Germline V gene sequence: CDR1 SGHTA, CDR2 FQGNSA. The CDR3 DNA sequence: TGTGCCAGCAGCCCTCAACAGGGACCCACCGGGGAGCTGTTTTTT. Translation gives CASSPQQGPTGELFF.

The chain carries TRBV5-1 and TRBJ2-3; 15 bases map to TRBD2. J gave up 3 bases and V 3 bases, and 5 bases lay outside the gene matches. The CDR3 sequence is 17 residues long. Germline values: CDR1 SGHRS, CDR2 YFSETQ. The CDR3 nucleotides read TGCGCCAGCAGCTCAGGACTAGCGGGGGGGCTAACAGATACGCAGTATTTT. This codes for CASSSGLAGGLTDTQYF.

The CDR3 reads CASRRETNSPLHF. In DNA, the CDR3 is TGTGCCAGCAGGCGGGAGACGAATTCACCCCTCCACTTT. The V gene is TRBV12-3 or TRBV12-4, the J gene TRBJ1-6; D is unclear. Trimming pared 6 bases from V and 7 bases from J, leaving 10 bases between. This CDR3 contains 13 residues.

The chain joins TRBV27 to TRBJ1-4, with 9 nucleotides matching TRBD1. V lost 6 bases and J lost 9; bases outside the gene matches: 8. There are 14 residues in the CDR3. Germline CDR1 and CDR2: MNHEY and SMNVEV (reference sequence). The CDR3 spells CASSATGGKKKLFF. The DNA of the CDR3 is TGTGCCAGCAGCGCGACAGGGGGGAAAAAAAAACTGTTTTTT.

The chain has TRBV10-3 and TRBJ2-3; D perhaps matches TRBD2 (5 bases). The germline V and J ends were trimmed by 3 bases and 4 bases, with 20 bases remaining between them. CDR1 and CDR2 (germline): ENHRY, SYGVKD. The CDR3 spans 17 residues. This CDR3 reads CAISEGASHRTADTQYF. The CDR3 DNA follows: TGTGCCATCAGTGAAGGTGCTAGCCACCGAACCGCAGATACGCAGTATTTT.

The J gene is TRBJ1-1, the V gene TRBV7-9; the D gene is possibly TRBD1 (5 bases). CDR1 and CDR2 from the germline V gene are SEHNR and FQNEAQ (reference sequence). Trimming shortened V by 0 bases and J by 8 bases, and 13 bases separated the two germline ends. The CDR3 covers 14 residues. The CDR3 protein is CASSLAAGGREAFF. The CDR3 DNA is TGTGCCAGCAGCTTAGCGGCCGGGGGTAGAGAAGCTTTCTTT.

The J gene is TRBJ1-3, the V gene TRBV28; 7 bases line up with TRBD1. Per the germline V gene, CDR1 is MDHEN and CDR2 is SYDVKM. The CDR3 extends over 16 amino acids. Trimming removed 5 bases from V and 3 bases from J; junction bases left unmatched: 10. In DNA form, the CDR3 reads TGTGCCAGCAGTCGAACCGGGACAGTTCTTGGAAACACCATATATTTT. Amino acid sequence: CASSRTGTVLGNTIYF. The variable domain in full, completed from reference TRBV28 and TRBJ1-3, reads DVKVTQSSRYLVKRTGEKVFLECVQDMDHENMFWYRQDPGLGLRLIYFSYDVKMKEKGDIPEGYSVSREKKERFSLILESASTNQTSMYLCASSRTGTVLGNTIYFGEGSWLTVV.

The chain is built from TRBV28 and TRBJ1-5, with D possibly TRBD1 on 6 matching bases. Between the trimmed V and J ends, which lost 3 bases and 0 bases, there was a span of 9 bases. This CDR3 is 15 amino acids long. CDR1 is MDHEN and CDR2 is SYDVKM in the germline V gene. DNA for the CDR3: TGTGCCAGCAGTTTGAGGGGGAATAGCAATCAGCCCCAGCATTTT. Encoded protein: CASSLRGNSNQPQHF.

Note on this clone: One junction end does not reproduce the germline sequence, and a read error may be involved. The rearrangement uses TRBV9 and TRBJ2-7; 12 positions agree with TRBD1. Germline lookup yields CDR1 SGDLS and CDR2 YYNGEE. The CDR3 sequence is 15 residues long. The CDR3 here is CASSAGTGGSHEQYF. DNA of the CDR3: TGTGCCAGCAGCGCGGGGACAGGGGGCTCCCACGAGCAGTACTTC.

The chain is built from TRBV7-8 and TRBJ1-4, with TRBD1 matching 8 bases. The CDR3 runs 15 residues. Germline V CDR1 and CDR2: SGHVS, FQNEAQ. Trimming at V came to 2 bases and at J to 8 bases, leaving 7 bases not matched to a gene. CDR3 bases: TGTGCCAGCAGCTTATCCGGGACAGGAGGAGAAAAACTGTTTTTT. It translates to CASSLSGTGGEKLFF.

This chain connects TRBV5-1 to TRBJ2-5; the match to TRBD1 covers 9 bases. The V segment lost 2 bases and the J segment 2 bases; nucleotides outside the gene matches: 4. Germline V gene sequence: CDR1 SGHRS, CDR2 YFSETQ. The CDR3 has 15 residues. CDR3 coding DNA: TGCGCCAGCAGCTTCTTCGGGACAGGGCAAGAGACCCAGTACTTC. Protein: CASSFFGTGQETQYF. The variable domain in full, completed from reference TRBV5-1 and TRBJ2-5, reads KAGVTQTPRYLIKTRGQQVTLSCSPISGHRSVSWYQQTPGQGLQFLFEYFSETQRNKGNFPGRFSGRQFSNSRSEMNVSTLELGDSALYLCASSFFGTGQETQYFGPGTRLLVL.

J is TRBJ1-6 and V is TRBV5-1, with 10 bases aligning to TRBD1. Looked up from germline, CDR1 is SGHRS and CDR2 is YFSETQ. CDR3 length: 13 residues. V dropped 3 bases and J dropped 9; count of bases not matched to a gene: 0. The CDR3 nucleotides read TGCGCCAGCAGCTGGGACAGGGGTTCACCCCTCCACTTT. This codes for CASSWDRGSPLHF.

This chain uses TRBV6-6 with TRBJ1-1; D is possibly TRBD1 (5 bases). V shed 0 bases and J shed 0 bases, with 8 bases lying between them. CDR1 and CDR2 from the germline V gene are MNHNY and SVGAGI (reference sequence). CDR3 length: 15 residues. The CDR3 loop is CASSYSGQMNTEAFF. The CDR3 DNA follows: TGTGCCAGCAGTTACTCGGGGCAGATGAACACTGAAGCTTTCTTT.

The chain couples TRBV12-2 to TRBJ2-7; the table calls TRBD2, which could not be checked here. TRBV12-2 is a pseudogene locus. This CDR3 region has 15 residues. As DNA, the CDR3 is TGTGCAAGTCGACTTATATCGTCTACCACCTACGAGCAGTACTTC. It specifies CASRLISSTTYEQYF.